A selection of T cell receptor beta chains follows, all from one sample in a study of CD8+ T cells in alopecia areata. The repertoire was sequenced with immunoSEQ multiplex PCR; TCRdb's copy has only in-frame clones and lacks some. The sample yields about 220,000 clones, about 50% seen once. Here the sequenced sample was CD4+ T cells sorted from blood, taken at week 4, from a patient treated with tofacitinib. The origin of the receptors is a human donor with alopecia areata. Each CDR3 is given with its conserved first and last residue. The D gene is left open where the match is weak. Size tells how often a clone was seen (once, few, many) or the class of an expanded clone, and some rows leave it out.

>-|-|TRBJ1-1|TRBV5-6
CASRQFRPDTEAFF
TGTGCCAGCAGGCAATTCCGCCCGGACACTGAAGCTTTCTTT
>-|-|TRBJ1-5|TRBV29-1
CSVANSQEPQHF
TGCAGCGTTGCGAACAGCCAGGAGCCCCAGCATTTT
>-|few|TRBJ2-5|TRBV6-6
CASRNTETQYF
TGTGCCAGCAGAAACACAGAGACCCAGTACTTC
>TRBD2|-|TRBJ2-1|TRBV10-2
CASRGSGVDWFF
TGCGCCAGCAGGGGCAGCGGGGTTGATTGGTTCTTC
>-|few|TRBJ1-1|TRBV19
CASSTPDLVAEAFF
TGTGCCAGTAGTACCCCCGACCTAGTGGCTGAAGCTTTCTTT
>-|-|TRBJ2-5|TRBV11-2
CASSFGPASPQYF
TGTGCCAGCAGCTTTGGTCCCGCGAGTCCCCAGTACTTC
>TRBD1|-|TRBJ2-5|TRBV6-5
CASSFTGVVETQYF
TGTGCCAGCAGTTTCACAGGGGTGGTAGAGACCCAGTACTTC
>-|-|TRBJ1-5|TRBV30
CAWSTSVGNQPQHF
TGTGCCTGGAGTACAAGCGTCGGCAATCAGCCCCAGCATTTT
>-|-|TRBJ2-5|TRBV2
CASAPDSRLYF
TGTGCCAGCGCACCGGACAGCAGGCTGTACTTC
>-|few|TRBJ1-5|TRBV27
CASTRTDLYSNQPQHF
TGTGCCAGCACTCGGACAGACCTTTATAGCAATCAGCCCCAGCATTTT
>-|-|TRBJ2-7|TRBV10-2
CASSERAGTSYEQYF
TGCGCCAGCAGTGAGAGGGCAGGGACATCCTACGAGCAGTACTTC
>-|-|TRBJ2-3|TRBV5-1
CASSSPGLDTQYF
TGCGCCAGCAGCTCGCCGGGACTGGATACGCAGTATTTT
>TRBD1|few|TRBJ2-2|TRBV7-9
CASSLSRGPTGELFF
TGTGCCAGCAGCTTAAGCAGGGGGCCTACCGGGGAGCTGTTTTTT
>-|once|TRBJ1-6|TRBV9
CASSVYDRSNDSPLHF
TGTGCCAGCAGCGTTTACGACAGGTCCAACGATTCACCCCTCCACTTT
>TRBD1|few|TRBJ2-7|TRBV19
CASSKGQGAGYEQYF
TGTGCCAGTAGTAAAGGACAGGGGGCAGGATACGAGCAGTACTTC
>-|-|TRBJ1-1|TRBV29-1
CSVERQIMNTEAFF
TGCAGCGTTGAAAGGCAGATCATGAACACTGAAGCTTTCTTT
>-|-|TRBJ1-1|TRBV30
CAWSRPPNTEAFF
TGTGCCTGGAGTCGGCCCCCGAACACTGAAGCTTTCTTT
>TRBD1|-|TRBJ2-1|TRBV4-3
CASSPQGESFYNEQFF
TGCGCCAGCAGCCCACAGGGGGAATCATTCTACAATGAGCAGTTCTTC
>-|-|TRBJ1-1|TRBV9
CASSTSGVQNTEAFF
TGTGCCAGCAGCACGAGCGGGGTGCAGAACACTGAAGCTTTCTTT
>TRBD1|-|TRBJ1-1|TRBV30
CAWSRDRATEAFF
TGTGCCTGGAGCCGGGACAGGGCTACTGAAGCTTTCTTT
>TRBD1|-|TRBJ2-3|TRBV14
CASSPSTGLVHVDTQYF
TGTGCCAGCAGCCCGTCGACAGGGTTGGTACACGTAGATACGCAGTATTTT
>TRBD1|-|TRBJ1-6|TRBV5-4
CASSDRDRADSPLHF
TGTGCCAGCAGCGACCGGGACAGGGCTGATTCACCCCTCCACTTT
>-|-|TRBJ1-1|TRBV29-1
CSAEGGESIEAFF
TGCAGCGCCGAAGGGGGAGAGTCTATCGAAGCTTTCTTT
>-|few|TRBJ2-6|TRBV6-4
CASNDRCSGANVLTF
TGTGCCAGCAATGATAGGTGCTCTGGGGCCAACGTCCTGACTTTC
>-|-|TRBJ2-5|TRBV30
CAWSLSLGRETQYF
TGTGCCTGGAGTTTGAGCCTAGGTAGAGAGACCCAGTACTTC
>TRBD1|-|TRBJ2-1|TRBV7-2
CASSGDRARGNEQFF
TGTGCCAGCAGCGGCGACAGGGCAAGGGGCAATGAGCAGTTCTTC
>-|few|TRBJ2-5|TRBV29-1
CSGRLGLQETQYF
TGCAGCGGCCGGTTGGGGCTCCAAGAGACCCAGTACTTC
>-|few|TRBJ2-3|TRBV6-4
CASSERGTDTQYF
TGTGCCAGCAGTGAGCGGGGCACAGATACGCAGTATTTT
>-|few|TRBJ2-1|TRBV2
CASSEYVNEQFF
TGTGCCAGCAGTGAGTATGTGAATGAGCAGTTCTTC
>-|many|TRBJ1-2|TRBV5-1
CASSLEEGGGYTF
TGCGCCAGCAGCTTGGAGGAGGGTGGCGGCTACACCTTC
>TRBD2|-|TRBJ2-1|TRBV5-1
CASGVSGGPEFF
TGCGCCAGCGGCGTATCGGGGGGTCCGGAGTTCTTC
>-|-|TRBJ2-5|TRBV11-2
CASTRGQQETQYF
TGTGCCAGCACCCGAGGACAGCAAGAGACCCAGTACTTC
>TRBD2|-|TRBJ2-3|TRBV5-1
CASSLGSASGGTDTQYF
TGCGCCAGCAGCTTGGGTTCTGCTAGCGGCGGCACAGATACGCAGTATTTT
>-|many|TRBJ2-2|TRBV10-3
CAISESTGGNTGELFF
TGTGCCATCAGTGAGTCGACTGGGGGGAACACCGGGGAGCTGTTTTTT
>-|-|TRBJ1-1|TRBV30
CAWSGGSGRMNTEAFF
TGTGCCTGGAGTGGGGGGAGTGGTCGAATGAACACTGAAGCTTTCTTT
>-|few|TRBJ2-3|TRBV7-2
CASSTRQVTDTQYF
TGTGCCAGCAGCACCCGACAGGTCACAGATACGCAGTATTTT
>-|-|TRBJ1-4|TRBV30
CACGALNEKLFF
TGTGCCTGCGGGGCTCTTAATGAAAAACTGTTTTTT
>-|-|TRBJ1-2|TRBV14
CASSQVGREDGYTF
TGTGCCAGCAGCCAAGTAGGCAGGGAGGATGGCTACACCTTC
>-|-|TRBJ1-5|TRBV29-1
CSVVTGWGGQPQHF
TGCAGCGTCGTAACAGGGTGGGGGGGTCAGCCCCAGCATTTT
>-|-|TRBJ1-2|TRBV30
CAWSVGAGYTF
TGTGCCTGGAGTGTAGGGGCTGGCTACACCTTC
>-|-|TRBJ1-1|TRBV14
CASSQRAGVPTTNTEAFF
TGTGCCAGCAGCCAACGGGCAGGGGTGCCAACTACGAACACTGAAGCTTTCTTT